Presented here are 24 T cell receptor beta chains from one specimen sequenced in a study of chemoradiotherapy in HPV16-positive cancers. TCRdb keeps only in-frame clones here, not all; method: immunoSEQ multiplex PCR. This sample carries approximately 35,000 clones, around three quarters of them seen once, and the ten largest clones take 3% to 4.5%. Source: blood, taken from a patient who underwent chemoradiotherapy. These receptors were taken from a human donor with HPV-associated anogenital cancer.

The chain joins TRBV28 to TRBJ1-1, with 9 bases lining up with TRBD1. There are 16 residues in the CDR3. Trimming at V came to 6 bases and at J to 2 bases, leaving 10 bases not matched to a gene. The germline gives CDR1 MDHEN, CDR2 SYDVKM. CDR3 DNA sequence: TGTGCCAGCAGATCTGACAGGGGGAACCTTAACACTGAAGCTTTCTTT. It translates to CASRSDRGNLNTEAFF.

This clone was detected a few times. The chain employs TRBV19 and TRBJ1-1; a possible D gene is TRBD1 (6 bases). The CDR3 is made up of 14 amino acids. The germline gives CDR1 LNHDA, CDR2 SQIVND (reference sequence). V lost 4 bases and J lost 6, with 15 bases in between. This CDR3 reads CASSTQGLMAEAFF. CDR3 in DNA: TGTGCCAGTAGTACACAGGGATTGATGGCTGAAGCTTTCTTT.

This chain joins TRBV4-1 and TRBJ2-7; D may be TRBD1 (6 bases). The germline V gene has CDR1 MGHRA and CDR2 YSYEKL. Between the trimmed V and J ends, which lost 6 bases and 4 bases, there was a span of 13 bases. This CDR3 spans 13 amino acids. The CDR3 protein is CASRKEQGYEQYF. The CDR3, as DNA: TGCGCCAGCAGAAAAGAACAGGGTTACGAGCAGTACTTC.

The chain joins TRBV7-9 to TRBJ1-2; 10 nucleotides align to TRBD1. The trim removed 1 base at V and 8 bases at J, leaving 4 bases unmatched. The CDR3 extends over 14 amino acids. Germline CDR1 is SEHNR and CDR2 is FQNEAQ (reference sequence). The CDR3 region is CASSLGGTGVGYTF. The CDR3 coding sequence is TGTGCCAGCAGCTTAGGCGGGACAGGGGTCGGCTACACCTTC.

The rearrangement uses TRBV28 and TRBJ1-5, with 7 bases lining up with TRBD1. Per germline, CDR1 MDHEN and CDR2 SYDVKM. The CDR3 runs to 16 residues. V lost 6 bases, J lost 7 bases, and 15 bases stayed unmatched. The CDR3 nucleotides are TGTGCCAGCAGCTCCCAGGACAGGTCCGACTGGCAGCCCCAGCATTTT. It specifies CASSSQDRSDWQPQHF.

The chain couples TRBV7-9 to TRBJ1-5; D not resolved. This CDR3 is 15 amino acids long. Germline V CDR1 and CDR2: SEHNR, FQNEAQ (reference sequence). V was clipped by 6 bases and J by 0 bases, with 12 bases between them. The CDR3 sequence: CASSYGSYSNQPQHF. The CDR3 region has the DNA TGTGCCAGCAGTTACGGATCCTATAGCAATCAGCCCCAGCATTTT.

The rearrangement links TRBV6-6 to TRBJ1-1; D remains ambiguous. The germline V gene has CDR1 MNHNY and CDR2 SVGAGI (reference sequence). CDR3 length: 12 amino acids. With 2 bases removed from V and 5 bases from J, the gap between germline ends came to 6 bases. The DNA for the CDR3 is TGTGCCAGCAGTTACGAGGGAACTGAAGCTTTCTTT. Encoded protein: CASSYEGTEAFF.

The chain is built from TRBV6-6 and TRBJ2-2; D remains unclear. Germline V CDR1 and CDR2: MNHNY, SVGAGI (reference sequence). The V gene lost 5 bases and the J gene lost 6 bases, with 19 bases spanning the gap. The CDR3 is 16 amino acids. The CDR3: CASSTSVGQGAGELFF. Written as DNA, the CDR3 is TGTGCCAGCAGTACCTCCGTAGGGCAAGGAGCCGGGGAGCTGTTTTTT.

J is TRBJ2-1 and V is TRBV5-1; TRBD2 might be the D (5 bases). The CDR3 sequence is 15 residues long. Germline assignment: CDR1 SGHRS and CDR2 YFSETQ. V dropped 6 bases and J dropped 5 bases, with 18 bases sitting between them. Here the CDR3 reads CASTTGPTRDNEQFF. CDR3 nucleotide sequence: TGCGCCAGCACGACCGGCCCCACGCGGGACAATGAGCAGTTCTTC.

The chain combines TRBV5-1 with TRBJ2-3; D ambiguous. Germline CDR1 reads SGHRS; CDR2 reads YFSETQ. There are 13 residues in the CDR3. Trimming took 7 bases from V and 2 from J, leaving 11 bases between them. CDR3 in amino acids: CASGSQLTDTQYF. The CDR3 DNA sequence: TGCGCCAGCGGGTCCCAACTCACAGATACGCAGTATTTT.

The chain uses TRBV9 and TRBJ1-3; the D gene is possibly TRBD1 (5 bases). The germline V and J ends were trimmed by 0 bases and 2 bases, with 9 bases remaining between them. The CDR3 is 15 amino acids. Germline V gene sequence: CDR1 SGDLS, CDR2 YYNGEE. This chain's CDR3 is CASSVVGGTGNTIYF. DNA for the CDR3: TGTGCCAGCAGCGTAGTTGGGGGGACTGGAAACACCATATATTTT.

V is TRBV14 and J is TRBJ2-7, with D perhaps matching TRBD1 (6 bases). The CDR3 runs to 13 residues. Between the trimmed V and J ends, which lost 6 bases and 2 bases, there was a span of 11 bases. CDR1 and CDR2 (germline): SGHDN, FVKESK. CDR3 in amino acids: CASRQQGAYEQYF. CDR3 bases: TGTGCCAGCAGGCAACAGGGTGCCTACGAGCAGTACTTC. Together with reference TRBV14 and TRBJ2-7, the CDR3 gives the full variable domain: EAGVTQFPSHSVIEKGQTVTLRCDPISGHDNLYWYRRVMGKEIKFLLHFVKESKQDESGMPNNRFLAERTGGTYSTLKVQPAELEDSGVYFCASRQQGAYEQYFGPGTRLTVT.

V usage is TRBV7-9 and J usage is TRBJ1-2; D is undetermined. Germline CDR1 reads SEHNR; CDR2 reads FQNEAQ (reference sequence). The ends were cut back, 5 bases at V and 1 base at J, with 11 bases in the middle. CDR3 length: 14 amino acids. The CDR3 DNA is TGTGCCAGCAGCCTCCCGTCGTTTAACTATGGCTACACCTTC. Encoded protein: CASSLPSFNYGYTF.

The J gene is TRBJ1-1, the V gene TRBV7-2; no clear D gene. The V end was cut by 2 bases, the J end by 1 base, with 5 bases between. The germline gives CDR1 SGHTA, CDR2 FQGNSA. The CDR3 is made up of 13 amino acids. The CDR3 sequence: CASSLYSNTEAFF. The DNA of the CDR3 is TGTGCCAGCAGCTTATATTCGAACACTGAAGCTTTCTTT. The complete variable domain, with remaining parts taken from reference TRBV7-2 and TRBJ1-1, reads GAGVSQSPSNKVTEKGKDVELRCDPISGHTALYWYRQSLGQGLEFLIYFQGNSAPDKSGLPSDRFSAERTGGSVSTLTIQRTQQEDSAVYLCASSLYSNTEAFFGQGTRLTVV.

The V and J genes are TRBV6-1 and TRBJ2-3, with a possible D match to TRBD2 (5 bases). V lost 1 base, J lost 10 bases, and 9 bases lay in between. The CDR3 spans 12 residues. Germline values: CDR1 MNHNS, CDR2 SASEGT. The CDR3 region is CASSEGGMAQYF. In nucleotides, the CDR3 is TGTGCCAGCAGTGAAGGAGGGATGGCGCAGTATTTT.

V is TRBV19 and J is TRBJ2-6; 8 nucleotides match TRBD2. This CDR3 has 14 residues. J was trimmed by 2 bases and V by 11 bases; bases with no gene match: 5. CDR1 LNHDA and CDR2 SQIVND come from the germline V gene (reference sequence). The CDR3 region is CAVRGGPGANVLTF. The CDR3 DNA is TGTGCCGTACGGGGGGGCCCTGGGGCCAACGTCCTGACTTTC.

This clone was seen a handful of times. The chain links TRBV7-6 to TRBJ1-1, with D unclear. Germline CDR1 SGHVS, CDR2 FNYEAQ. The V end was cut by 5 bases, the J end by 9 bases, with 16 bases between. CDR3 length equals 13 residues. CDR3 sequence reads: CASSQPQSDQAFF. CDR3 sequence (DNA): TGTGCCAGCAGCCAACCCCAGTCGGACCAAGCTTTCTTT.

The chain joins TRBV10-3 to TRBJ2-1; 9 bases agree with TRBD1. The V segment lost 8 bases and the J segment 7 bases; nucleotides outside the gene matches: 3. This CDR3 has 12 amino acids. Germline V gene lookup returns CDR1 ENHRY and CDR2 SYGVKD. The CDR3 sequence is CAIGDRENEQFF. The CDR3 DNA follows: TGTGCCATCGGGGACAGGGAAAATGAGCAGTTCTTC.

V is TRBV7-3 and J is TRBJ2-3, with D possibly being TRBD1 or TRBD2 (5 bases each). The V end lost 5 bases, the J end lost 4 bases, and 16 bases lay between the germline ends. The CDR3 loop spans 15 amino acids. Germline CDR1 SGHTA, CDR2 FQGTGA. CDR3 sequence: CASSRTGARADTQYF. As DNA, the CDR3 is TGTGCCAGCAGCCGAACCGGGGCTCGGGCAGATACGCAGTATTTT.

This chain links TRBV7-9 with TRBJ2-7, with TRBD1 identical over 9 bases. This CDR3 spans 15 amino acids. The germline CDR1 and CDR2 sequences are SEHNR and FQNEAQ (reference sequence). Germline trimming cut 5 bases from V and 3 bases from J; bases unmatched to any gene: 8. In DNA, the CDR3 is TGTGCCAGCAGCGGAGGGACAGGGTCATTCTACGAGCAGTACTTC. Translation gives CASSGGTGSFYEQYF.

The rearrangement uses TRBV7-2 and TRBJ1-2; D uncertain. There are 13 residues in the CDR3. The V gene's germline CDR1 is SGHTA and CDR2 FQGNSA. Trimming shortened V by 3 bases and J by 8 bases, and 13 bases separated the two germline ends. The CDR3 region is CASSFPSPEGYTF. Here the CDR3 DNA reads TGTGCCAGCAGCTTCCCATCTCCTGAGGGCTACACCTTC.

This clone rates as medium-sized. The genes are TRBV4-1 and TRBJ1-5; 7 nucleotides line up with TRBD1. There are 15 residues in the CDR3. Germline CDR1 reads MGHRA; CDR2 reads YSYEKL. J was trimmed by 7 bases and V by 0 bases; bases with no gene match: 6. CDR3 DNA: TGCGCCAGCAGCCAAGATCGGCAGGGGGACCAGCCCCAGCATTTT. Amino acids: CASSQDRQGDQPQHF.

This chain links TRBV19 with TRBJ2-1; 8 bases align to TRBD2. V lost 4 bases and J lost 1; bases outside the gene matches: 6. CDR1 and CDR2 (germline): LNHDA, SQIVND (reference sequence). CDR3 size: 16 residues. The CDR3 spells CASSTNGGASYNEQFF. Here the CDR3 DNA reads TGTGCCAGTAGTACGAACGGGGGGGCTTCCTACAATGAGCAGTTCTTC.

The chain joins TRBV7-9 to TRBJ1-1, with D unclear. CDR3 length: 14 residues. Trimming removed 2 bases at V and 1 base at J, with 8 bases between. Germline CDR1 is SEHNR and CDR2 is FQNEAQ (reference sequence). The CDR3 sequence: CASSLINRNTEAFF. CDR3 coding DNA: TGTGCCAGCAGCTTAATAAATAGGAACACTGAAGCTTTCTTT.